These T cell receptor beta chains were read from a single sample in a study of CD8 T cells in ankylosing spondylitis. One entry per CDR3 protein, called by TCRdb with MiXCR from the 5' RACE reads. The sample contains more than 300,000 distinct CDR3 sequences, 11% of which appear only once. Sequencing used blood, either unsorted or a sorted T cell fraction (not recorded which). These receptors all stem from a female donor with ankylosing spondylitis or in good health (not recorded which). CDR3s include the opening cysteine and the closing phenylalanine or tryptophan. D genes are given only for firm matches. For some rows the clone size is stated as once, few or many, or as a class when expanded; others skip it.

J gene,clone size,V gene,D gene,CDR3 protein,CDR3 DNA
TRBJ1-1,.,TRBV7-9,.,CASSQVGAGPWTEAFF,TGTGCCAGCAGCCAAGTGGGGGCAGGGCCATGGACTGAAGCTTTCTTT
TRBJ1-5,many,TRBV6-2/TRBV6-3,.,CASSYSPQPQHF,TGTGCCAGCAGTTACTCACCCCAGCCCCAGCATTTT
TRBJ2-2,few,TRBV2,.,CASSDTSSGTGELFF,TGTGCCAGCAGTGACACCTCTTCGGGCACCGGGGAGCTGTTTTTT
TRBJ2-1,many,TRBV5-1,.,CASSLEAGDNNEQFF,TGCGCCAGCAGCTTGGAGGCAGGAGACAACAATGAGCAGTTCTTC
TRBJ2-3,many,TRBV5-1,.,CASSPSRSDTQYF,TGCGCCAGCAGCCCCAGCCGCTCAGATACGCAGTATTTT
TRBJ2-7,.,TRBV7-2,.,CASSLALGPYEQYF,TGTGCCAGCAGCTTAGCCCTAGGGCCCTACGAGCAGTACTTC
TRBJ2-2,many,TRBV5-5,.,CASSLAASANTGELFF,TGTGCCAGCAGCTTGGCTGCAAGCGCGAACACCGGGGAGCTGTTTTTT
TRBJ2-5,.,TRBV20-1,.,CSARDLLLGTSKTQYF,TGCAGTGCTAGAGATCTCCTCCTAGGAACCAGCAAGACCCAGTACTTC
TRBJ2-6,few,TRBV3-1,.,CASCGYSSGANVLTF,TGTGCCAGCTGCGGTTATAGCTCTGGGGCCAACGTCCTGACTTTC
TRBJ2-5,.,TRBV29-1,.,CSVTTGTETQYF,TGCAGCGTCACGACCGGGACAGAGACCCAGTACTTC
TRBJ2-3,many,TRBV29-1,TRBD1,CSVATGKTDTQYF,TGCAGCGTTGCGACAGGGAAAACAGATACGCAGTATTTT
TRBJ1-1,.,TRBV20-1,TRBD1,CRDTGEDTEAFF,TGCAGGGATACAGGGGAAGACACTGAAGCTTTCTTT
TRBJ2-1,few,TRBV5-1,TRBD2,CASSLVALAGGGYNEQFF,TGCGCCAGCAGCTTGGTAGCGCTAGCGGGAGGAGGCTACAATGAGCAGTTCTTC
TRBJ1-1,many,TRBV12-3/TRBV12-4,TRBD1,CASSLRQGATEAFF,TGTGCCAGCAGCCTAAGACAGGGTGCCACTGAAGCTTTCTTT
TRBJ2-5,.,TRBV7-2,.,CASSSSTSSGETQYF,TGTGCCAGCAGCTCCTCAACTAGTTCCGGGGAGACCCAGTACTTC
TRBJ1-4,many,TRBV20-1,.,CSARELGQEKLFF,TGCAGTGCTAGAGAACTCGGACAGGAAAAACTGTTTTTT
TRBJ1-1,many,TRBV12-3/TRBV12-4,TRBD1,CASRVRDSGMGKVFF,TGTGCCAGCAGAGTCCGGGACAGCGGGATGGGCAAAGTATTCTTT
TRBJ2-1,many,TRBV12-3/TRBV12-4,.,CASSSSGTTYNEQFF,TGTGCCAGCAGTTCCTCGGGGACCACCTACAATGAGCAGTTCTTC
TRBJ2-3,many,TRBV7-8,.,CASSFPHGWETDTQYF,TGTGCCAGCAGCTTTCCCCACGGGTGGGAAACAGATACGCAGTATTTT
TRBJ1-4,many,TRBV20-1,.,CSAREDSGPEKLFF,TGCAGTGCTAGAGAGGACAGCGGCCCTGAAAAACTGTTTTTT
TRBJ1-2,many,TRBV7-2,.,CASSLSEVRGYTF,TGTGCCAGCAGCTTATCTGAGGTTCGAGGCTACACCTTC
TRBJ2-7,many,TRBV27,.,CASSLDRTYSYEQYF,TGTGCCAGCAGTTTAGACAGGACCTACTCCTACGAGCAGTACTTC
TRBJ1-2,.,TRBV5-1,.,CASSKQGNYGYTF,TGCGCCAGTAGCAAACAGGGCAACTATGGCTACACCTTC
TRBJ1-1,many,TRBV29-1,.,CSVGQVLNTEAFF,TGCAGCGTTGGTCAAGTGCTGAACACTGAAGCTTTCTTT
TRBJ2-7,.,TRBV27,TRBD2,CASSLSIRVAGVSYEQYF,TGTGCCAGCAGTTTATCGATAAGGGTAGCGGGAGTATCCTACGAGCAGTACTTC
TRBJ2-1,many,TRBV5-1,TRBD2,CASSLGASGSYNEQFF,TGCGCCAGCAGCTTGGGGGCTAGCGGGAGCTACAATGAGCAGTTCTTC
TRBJ2-1,many,TRBV10-3,TRBD2,CAIMISGRGAYNEQFF,TGTGCCATCATGATAAGCGGGAGAGGGGCATACAATGAGCAGTTCTTC
TRBJ2-2,.,TRBV7-3,TRBD1,CASSLRGQGAGELFF,TGTGCCAGCAGCTTAAGGGGACAGGGGGCCGGGGAGCTGTTTTTT
TRBJ2-1,many,TRBV27,.,CAASGYSYNEQFF,TGTGCCGCCAGCGGGTACTCCTACAATGAGCAGTTCTTC
TRBJ2-5,many,TRBV7-2,TRBD2,CASSLSGIKQETQYF,TGTGCCAGCAGCTTAAGCGGGATTAAGCAAGAGACCCAGTACTTC
TRBJ2-1,few,TRBV4-1,.,CASSQEGGARYNEQFF,TGCGCCAGCAGCCAAGAAGGGGGGGCCAGATACAATGAGCAGTTCTTC
TRBJ2-2,many,TRBV5-1,TRBD1,CASTLGQGGTGELFF,TGCGCCAGCACCTTAGGACAGGGGGGTACCGGGGAGCTGTTTTTT